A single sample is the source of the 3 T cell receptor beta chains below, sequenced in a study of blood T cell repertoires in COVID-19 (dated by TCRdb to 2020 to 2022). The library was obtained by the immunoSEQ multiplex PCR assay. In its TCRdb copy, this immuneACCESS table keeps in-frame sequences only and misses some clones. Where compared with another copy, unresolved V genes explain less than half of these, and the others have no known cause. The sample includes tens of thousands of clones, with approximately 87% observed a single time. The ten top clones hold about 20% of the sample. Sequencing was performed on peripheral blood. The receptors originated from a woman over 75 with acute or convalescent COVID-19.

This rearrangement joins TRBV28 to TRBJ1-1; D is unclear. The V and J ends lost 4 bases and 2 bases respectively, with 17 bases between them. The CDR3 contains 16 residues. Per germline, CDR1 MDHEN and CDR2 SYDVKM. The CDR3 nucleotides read TGTGCCAGCAGTTCGCCTCTGAGGGAAGGAAACACTGAAGCTTTCTTT. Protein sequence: CASSSPLREGNTEAFF.

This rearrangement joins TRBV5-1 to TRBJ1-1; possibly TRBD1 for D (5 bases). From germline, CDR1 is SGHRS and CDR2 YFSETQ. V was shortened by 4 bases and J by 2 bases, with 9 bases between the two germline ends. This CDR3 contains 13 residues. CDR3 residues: CASSQRGNTEAFF. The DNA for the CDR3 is TGCGCCAGCAGCCAAAGGGGCAACACTGAAGCTTTCTTT. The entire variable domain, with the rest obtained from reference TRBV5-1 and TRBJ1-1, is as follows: KAGVTQTPRYLIKTRGQQVTLSCSPISGHRSVSWYQQTPGQGLQFLFEYFSETQRNKGNFPGRFSGRQFSNSRSEMNVSTLELGDSALYLCASSQRGNTEAFFGQGTRLTVV.

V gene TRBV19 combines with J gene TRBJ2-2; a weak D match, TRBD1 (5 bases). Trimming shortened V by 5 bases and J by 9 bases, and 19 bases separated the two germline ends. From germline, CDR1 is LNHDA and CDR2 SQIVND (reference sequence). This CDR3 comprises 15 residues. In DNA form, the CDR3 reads TGTGCCAGTAGTCGCCTGGGGCAGGGTGAGAGGGAGCTGTTTTTT. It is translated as CASSRLGQGERELFF.